The present TCR beta chain was sequenced within a study of T-cell reconstitution after alpha-beta-depleted transplantation in children. Study-level findings and limits: Day-60 TCRbeta diversity that was high in some patients was derived from surviving recipient T cells and thymic progenitors. Fresh T-cell production supplied most of the T-cell counts and diversity seen one year after transplant. By about two months after transplant, alpha-beta T cells reportedly arose from several hundred graft clones that had expanded.

A TCRbeta library incorporating unique molecular identifiers was prepared. TCRdb re-derived calls from the PCR reads in MiXCR, one entry per CDR3 protein. The sample consists of some 300,000 distinct CDR3 sequences, over 9% of them appearing once. V dropped 6 bases and J dropped 7 bases, with 17 bases sitting between them. Germline CDR1 is MNHNS and CDR2 is SASEGT. This CDR3 is built from 14 residues. A remark on this clonotype: Antigen specificity is unknown.

The TCR sequence derives from a boy less than two years old with acute myeloid leukemia, due to receive a stem cell transplant. The specimen comprised PBMCs, sampled before TCRalphabeta/CD19-depleted stem cell transplant. The chain carries TRBV6-1 and TRBJ2-3, with D perhaps matching TRBD2 (7 bases). The DNA for the CDR3 is TGTGCCAGCAGGAGGTACAGGGAGGGACATACGCAGTATTTT. Translation: CASRRYREGHTQYF.